Below are 24 T cell receptor beta chains sequenced from a single sample in a study of T cell changes during pregnancy in multiple sclerosis. Clones were sequenced by immunoSEQ multiplex PCR, and TCRdb holds only the in-frame ones, with some missing. In the table there are around 65,000 clones, roughly 90% of which are singletons. Source: peripheral blood, taken in the first trimester of pregnancy. Source of these receptors: a female donor in good health, enrolled as a control in a pregnancy study.

J is TRBJ2-3 and V is TRBV7-9; 8 bases match TRBD1. Trimming removed 5 bases from V and 3 bases from J; junction bases left unmatched: 10. Germline V gene data show CDR1 as SEHNR and CDR2 as FQNEAQ (reference sequence). The CDR3 sequence is 16 residues long. The DNA of the CDR3 is TGTGCCAGCAGCCTCGGGACAGGCCGAAGGACAGATACGCAGTATTTT. This codes for CASSLGTGRRTDTQYF.

The chain has TRBV7-9 and TRBJ1-5, with 7 bases lining up with TRBD1. CDR3 size: 15 residues. Germline loops: CDR1 SEHNR, CDR2 FQNEAQ (reference sequence). With 6 bases clipped from V and 2 bases from J, the junction kept 7 bases outside the gene matches. The CDR3 reads CASSFGDSGNQPQHF. In DNA form, the CDR3 reads TGTGCCAGCAGTTTTGGGGACAGCGGCAATCAGCCCCAGCATTTT.

The chain is built from TRBV7-2 and TRBJ2-1; 10 bases fit TRBD2. The CDR3 sequence is 16 residues long. With V trimmed by 1 base and J by 3 bases, 3 bases remained unmatched. Germline V gene sequence: CDR1 SGHTA, CDR2 FQGNSA. This CDR3 is CASSLVGTSDYNEQFF. The CDR3 coding sequence is TGTGCCAGCAGCTTAGTCGGGACTAGCGACTACAATGAGCAGTTCTTC.

The rearrangement links TRBV15 to TRBJ2-7; 7 positions match TRBD1. With 0 bases clipped from V and 6 bases from J, the junction kept 11 bases outside the gene matches. The CDR3 spans 16 residues. CDR1 and CDR2 (germline): LNHNV, YYDKDF (reference sequence). In nucleotides, the CDR3 is TGTGCCACCAGCAGAGACGGGACAGTAGCTGGACGCGAGCAGTACTTC. It encodes CATSRDGTVAGREQYF.

V is TRBV2 and J is TRBJ2-7; perhaps TRBD2 as D (6 bases). Germline values: CDR1 SNHLY, CDR2 FYNNEI. V lost 7 bases to trimming and J lost 3 bases, with 16 bases between them. The CDR3 length is 14 residues. In DNA form, the CDR3 reads TGTGCCAGCACCCCGGGACTCCTCGTCTACGAGCAGTACTTC. Translating gives CASTPGLLVYEQYF.

The chain uses TRBV11-3 and TRBJ2-7; D unclear. The CDR3 consists of 13 residues. CDR1 is SGHNT, CDR2 YENEEA, per germline. V gave up 3 bases and J gave up 2 bases, with 8 bases separating them. The CDR3 DNA is TGTGCCAGCAGCTTTTCGGTGGCCTACGAGCAGTACTTC. It translates to CASSFSVAYEQYF.

The chain joins TRBV6-1 to TRBJ1-1, with 9 bases identical to TRBD1. CDR3 size: 14 residues. Trimming at V came to 6 bases and at J to 0 bases, leaving 2 bases not matched to a gene. Germline values: CDR1 MNHNS, CDR2 SASEGT. Here the CDR3 DNA reads TGTGCCAGCAGAGGGACAGGGCTGAACACTGAAGCTTTCTTT. This encodes CASRGTGLNTEAFF.

In this sample, this clone turned up once. CDR3 residues: CATSRELAGGDEQFF. The CDR3 DNA is TGTGCCACCAGCAGGGAACTAGCGGGAGGGGATGAGCAGTTCTTC. The chain uses TRBV15 and TRBJ2-1; the match to TRBD2 covers 13 bases. The ends lost 3 bases at V and 8 bases at J; junction bases unmatched: 4. The CDR3 sequence is 15 residues long. Germline V lookup: CDR1 LNHNV, CDR2 YYDKDF (reference sequence).

The chain joins TRBV5-1 to TRBJ1-1; TRBD1 might be the D (5 bases). The V gene's germline CDR1 is SGHRS and CDR2 YFSETQ. The ends were cut back, 7 bases at V and 4 bases at J, with 20 bases in the middle. The CDR3 covers 15 residues. In nucleotides, the CDR3 is TGCGCCAGCTCGCCCGGGGAGGGGCCGGGCACTGAAGCTTTCTTT. Its translation is CASSPGEGPGTEAFF.

The chain links TRBV6-1 to TRBJ2-7; the D gene is possibly TRBD2 (8 bases). From germline, CDR1 is MNHNS and CDR2 SASEGT. The CDR3 loop spans 15 amino acids. Deletions cut 5 bases from V and 5 bases from J, with 19 bases between. The CDR3 here is CASSLQGSGGDEQYF. In nucleotides, the CDR3 is TGTGCCAGCAGTCTACAGGGGTCGGGGGGGGACGAGCAGTACTTC.

This chain connects TRBV4-2 to TRBJ1-2, with D tentatively TRBD1 (5 bases). V shed 0 bases and J shed 6 bases, with 14 bases lying between them. Germline CDR1 and CDR2: LGHNA and YNFKEQ. The CDR3 spans 15 residues. CDR3 sequence (DNA): TGTGCCAGCAGCCAAGATGGCAGGGTGGGCGATGGCTACACCTTC. As protein: CASSQDGRVGDGYTF.

J is TRBJ1-4 and V is TRBV9, with TRBD1 matching 7 bases. CDR3 length: 16 residues. CDR1 is SGDLS and CDR2 is YYNGEE in the germline V gene. V lost 4 bases and J lost 0; bases outside the gene matches: 6. CDR3 bases: TGTGCCAGCAGCCCCTCCGGGACAGCAACTAATGAAAAACTGTTTTTT. Translated: CASSPSGTATNEKLFF.

This clone appeared once. CDR3 region: CASSYSLGGTEAFF. In DNA form, the CDR3 reads TGTGCCAGCAGTTACTCTCTGGGGGGCACTGAAGCTTTCTTT. The chain joins TRBV6-5 to TRBJ1-1, with a possible D match to TRBD1 (5 bases). The CDR3 is 14 amino acids. Trimming removed 0 bases at V and 4 bases at J, with 9 bases between. CDR1 and CDR2 (germline): MNHEY, SVGAGI.

The chain combines TRBV25-1 with TRBJ2-1; 10 nucleotides agree with TRBD2. Per the germline V gene, CDR1 is MGHDK and CDR2 is SYGVNS. With V trimmed by 5 bases and J by 3 bases, 7 bases remained unmatched. The CDR3 runs to 16 residues. CDR3 sequence: CASSTRTSGSYNEQFF. CDR3 coding DNA: TGTGCCAGCAGTACCCGGACTAGCGGAAGCTACAATGAGCAGTTCTTC.

The chain uses TRBV9 and TRBJ2-3; TRBD2 might be the D (7 bases). V was clipped by 7 bases and J by 0 bases, with 18 bases between them. Germline V gene sequence: CDR1 SGDLS, CDR2 YYNGEE. The CDR3 runs to 16 residues. DNA for the CDR3: TGTGCCAGCGGTTTAGGGGCGGGGGCTAGCACAGATACGCAGTATTTT. It yields the protein CASGLGAGASTDTQYF.

This chain joins TRBV29-1 and TRBJ2-1; no firm D call. The CDR3 covers 13 residues. The germline gives CDR1 SQVTM, CDR2 ANQGSEA. V lost 4 bases to trimming and J lost 0 bases, with 7 bases between them. The CDR3: CSVGGSSYNEQFF. The CDR3 DNA is TGCAGCGTTGGCGGAAGCTCCTACAATGAGCAGTTCTTC.

The V gene is TRBV2, the J gene TRBJ1-1; 7 bases agree with TRBD1. The J segment lost 4 bases and the V segment lost 2 bases, leaving 1 base of the junction unmatched. The CDR3 runs 13 residues. Germline lookup yields CDR1 SNHLY and CDR2 FYNNEI. The CDR3 here is CASSENRGTEAFF. CDR3 nucleotide sequence: TGTGCCAGCAGTGAAAACAGGGGCACTGAAGCTTTCTTT. Drawing the rest from reference TRBV2 and TRBJ1-1, the complete variable domain is EPEVTQTPSHQVTQMGQEVILRCVPISNHLYFYWYRQILGQKVEFLVSFYNNEISEKSEIFDDQFSVERPDGSNFTLKIRSTKLEDSAMYFCASSENRGTEAFFGQGTRLTVV.

This clone was counted only a few times. This chain connects TRBV7-2 to TRBJ2-6; 10 bases map to TRBD1. CDR1 is SGHTA, CDR2 FQGNSA, per germline. Trimming cost V 4 bases and J 4 bases; bases outside gene matches: 4. This CDR3 has 16 residues. CDR3 coding DNA: TGTGCCAGCAGCTCTGGGACAGGGGACGGGGCCAACGTCCTGACTTTC. Residues: CASSSGTGDGANVLTF.

The chain carries TRBV5-1 and TRBJ2-1; D possibly corresponds to TRBD2 (6 bases). Trimming removed 4 bases from V and 9 bases from J, with 14 bases in between. CDR3 length: 13 residues. Germline V gene data show CDR1 as SGHRS and CDR2 as YFSETQ. The CDR3 region is CASSPTGVAEQFF. As DNA, the CDR3 is TGCGCCAGCAGCCCCACGGGGGTTGCTGAGCAGTTCTTC.

The chain employs TRBV15 and TRBJ2-7; 7 nucleotides align to TRBD1. The CDR3 runs 15 residues. The junction had 13 bases not matched to a gene; V was cut back by 5 bases and J by 6 bases. Germline V gene data show CDR1 as LNHNV and CDR2 as YYDKDF (reference sequence). The CDR3 loop reads CATSGATGWLSEQYF. Here the CDR3 DNA reads TGTGCCACCAGCGGGGCGACAGGGTGGCTCTCCGAGCAGTACTTC.

This clone has a single count. The sample contains more than one DNA sequence encoding this CDR3. The chain uses TRBV7-8 and TRBJ1-1; 9 bases match TRBD1. The CDR3 is made up of 13 amino acids. The junction had 0 bases not matched to a gene; V was cut back by 3 bases and J by 4 bases. The germline gives CDR1 SGHVS, CDR2 FQNEAQ. CDR3 in DNA: TGTGCCAGCAGCTTGACAGGGGGCACTGAAGCTTTCTTT. This translates into CASSLTGGTEAFF.

V usage is TRBV11-2 and J usage is TRBJ2-5; 12 bases line up with TRBD2. Germline V CDR1 and CDR2: SGHAT, FQNNGV. The CDR3 sequence is 15 residues long. The J segment lost 5 bases and the V segment lost 5 bases, leaving 6 bases of the junction unmatched. CDR3: CASSGQTSGGETQYF. The CDR3 DNA reads as TGTGCCAGCAGCGGGCAAACTAGCGGGGGGGAGACCCAGTACTTC.

A single count supports this clone. V gene TRBV6-6 combines with J gene TRBJ2-5; the D is unclear. The CDR3 totals 13 residues. V lost 10 bases and J lost 0, with 12 bases in between. Germline lookup yields CDR1 MNHNY and CDR2 SVGAGI (reference sequence). The CDR3 sequence: CATCFRYQETQYF. CDR3 sequence (DNA): TGTGCCACCTGTTTTCGGTACCAAGAGACCCAGTACTTC.

Here the CDR3 DNA reads TGTGCCAGCAGTACTAGCGGGTCAGGGAGAGAGACCCAGTACTTC. Translation: CASSTSGSGRETQYF. V usage is TRBV9 and J usage is TRBJ2-5, with TRBD2 matching over 9 bases. This CDR3 is built from 15 residues. The germline gives CDR1 SGDLS, CDR2 YYNGEE. Germline trimming cut 5 bases from V and 4 bases from J; bases unmatched to any gene: 9. The full variable domain, with the rest looked up from reference TRBV9 and TRBJ2-5, is DSGVTQTPKHLITATGQRVTLRCSPRSGDLSVYWYQQSLDQGLQFLIQYYNGEERAKGNILERFSAQQFPDLHSELNLSSLELGDSALYFCASSTSGSGRETQYFGPGTRLLVL.